The rows below give T cell receptor beta chains drawn from one sample of a study of type 1 regulatory T cells. No antigens are known for them. TCRdb reprocessed the reads with MiXCR, giving one entry per CDR3 protein. The sample contains roughly 68,000 distinct CDR3 sequences, nearly 65% of which appear only once. Specimen: cultured T cells, either the whole culture or a sorted T cell fraction (not recorded which). Receptors were obtained from a human donor in good health. Each CDR3 is given with its conserved first and last residue. The D gene is left open where the match is weak. Clone size is given for some rows only: seen once, a few or many times, or a class if the clone is expanded.

clone size	V gene	CDR3 length	D gene	J gene	CDR3 protein	CDR3 DNA
NA	TRBV5-1	16	NA	TRBJ2-1	CASSRGRDTSYNEQFF	TGCGCCAGCAGCCGGGGTAGAGACACCTCCTACAATGAGCAGTTCTTC
few	TRBV12-3/TRBV12-4	15	NA	TRBJ2-1	CASSLGGDAQNEQFF	TGTGCCAGCAGTTTAGGGGGAGACGCACAGAATGAGCAGTTCTTC
NA	TRBV7-8	15	NA	TRBJ2-2	CASSLRALNTGELFF	TGTGCCAGCAGCTTAAGGGCACTTAACACCGGGGAGCTGTTTTTT
few	TRBV5-5	14	TRBD1	TRBJ1-2	CASSNRGQGNGYTF	TGTGCCAGCAGCAACCGGGGACAGGGAAATGGCTACACCTTC
few	TRBV20-1	14	NA	TRBJ1-1	CSARDGVSNTEAFF	TGCAGTGCTAGAGACGGGGTCAGTAACACTGAAGCTTTCTTT
NA	TRBV19	15	NA	TRBJ1-1	CASSNRPALNTEAFF	TGTGCCAGTAGTAACCGCCCAGCCCTTAACACTGAAGCTTTCTTT
NA	TRBV12-3/TRBV12-4	14	TRBD1	TRBJ1-1	CASSSDRANTEAFF	TGTGCCAGCAGCTCCGACAGGGCGAACACTGAAGCTTTCTTT
many	TRBV7-3	13	NA	TRBJ2-2	CASSLISTGELFF	TGTGCCAGCAGCTTAATCTCAACCGGGGAGCTGTTTTTT
many	TRBV9	14	TRBD1	TRBJ2-7	CASSPSPGGGEQYF	TGTGCCAGCAGCCCCAGTCCAGGGGGCGGCGAGCAGTACTTC
many	TRBV6-6	15	TRBD2	TRBJ2-7	CASSYQRGSGYEQYF	TGTGCCAGCAGTTACCAGCGGGGTAGCGGGTACGAGCAGTACTTC
NA	TRBV6-5	19	TRBD2	TRBJ2-2	CASSYSTSGRTTNTGELFF	TGTGCCAGCAGTTACTCGACTAGCGGGAGGACCACGAACACCGGGGAGCTGTTTTTT